What follows is one TCR beta chain and its context. The CDR3 is 13 residues long. The V gene's germline CDR1 is LNHDA and CDR2 SQIVND (reference sequence). V lost 4 bases and J 3 bases, leaving 10 bases between the germline ends. This specimen belongs to a study of blood T cell repertoires in COVID-19. The overall study: The samples span acute and convalescent COVID-19 from the United States, Italy and Spain. PBMCs, B-cell-depleted T cells, or T cells were the source of the cDNA or gDNA that made up the material.

Methods used by the authors: Estimated nucleated cell counts came from reference gene primer amplification. Generated by immunoSEQ multiplex PCR, the TCRdb table keeps only in-frame clones and is missing some. From that table come the V and J calls and clone size; the DNA was used to work out D and trimming. The sample includes around 67,000 clones, roughly 86% of them seen just once. The J gene is TRBJ2-7, the V gene TRBV19, with a weak D call TRBD1 (5 bases). The origin of this receptor is a man between 65 and 85 years old with acute or convalescent COVID-19. Material for sequencing was peripheral blood. CDR3 region: CASSRGHGYEQYF. The CDR3 DNA sequence: TGTGCCAGTAGTAGAGGACACGGCTACGAGCAGTACTTC.